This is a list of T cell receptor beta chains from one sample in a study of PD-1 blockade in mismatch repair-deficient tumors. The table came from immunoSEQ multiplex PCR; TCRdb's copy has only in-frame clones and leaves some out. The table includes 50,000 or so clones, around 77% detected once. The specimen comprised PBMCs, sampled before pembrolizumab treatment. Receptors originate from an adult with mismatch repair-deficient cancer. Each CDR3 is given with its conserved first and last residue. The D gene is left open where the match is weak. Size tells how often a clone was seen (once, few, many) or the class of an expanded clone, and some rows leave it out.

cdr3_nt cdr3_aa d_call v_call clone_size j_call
TGTGCCAGTAGCGGTCGAACAAAGATGGGGATATACAATGAGCAGTTCTTC CASSGRTKMGIYNEQFF NA TRBV19 NA TRBJ2-1
TGTGCCAGCAGCTTTACGGGAGGGCCGGGGACAGATACGCAGTATTTT CASSFTGGPGTDTQYF TRBD2 TRBV5-4 NA TRBJ2-3
TGTGCCAGCTCATCCGGGACAAGTTCTGGGGCCAACGTCCTGACTTTC CASSSGTSSGANVLTF NA TRBV18 NA TRBJ2-6
TGTGCCAGTAGTATAGGGACAGGACGTGAAGCTTTCTTT CASSIGTGREAFF TRBD1 TRBV19 NA TRBJ1-1
TGTGCCAGTAGTCCTCTACTAGCGGGAGGAGGCGAGCAGTACTTC CASSPLLAGGGEQYF TRBD2 TRBV19 once TRBJ2-7
TGTGCCAGCTCACCAAAGGTCGCCGGGGGCAAGATCGATGGCTACACCTTC CASSPKVAGGKIDGYTF NA TRBV18 once TRBJ1-2
TGTGCCACCCGTTGGTTTAGATCGAACACTGAAGCTTTCTTT CATRWFRSNTEAFF NA TRBV13 NA TRBJ1-1
TGTGCCGGTAGGCCCGGGCCCTACTCCGGGGAGCTGTTTTTT CAGRPGPYSGELFF NA TRBV19 NA TRBJ2-2
TGTGCCAGCAGCTTACTTTACGGTAGCACAGATACGCAGTATTTT CASSLLYGSTDTQYF NA TRBV7-2 NA TRBJ2-3
TGTGCCATAATGGGGGGGACCCAACATGGCTACACCTTC CAIMGGTQHGYTF NA TRBV6-1 NA TRBJ1-2
TGTGCCAGTAGTATAGATCCAAGACCGGGACAGGTGAACACTGAAGCTTTCTTT CASSIDPRPGQVNTEAFF TRBD1 TRBV19 NA TRBJ1-1
TGCGCCAGCCGAAAGACTAGCGGGAACACCGGGGAGCTGTTTTTT CASRKTSGNTGELFF TRBD2 TRBV5-1 NA TRBJ2-2
TGTGCCAGCAGCTTGGACTCCAATTCCTACGAGCAGTACTTC CASSLDSNSYEQYF NA TRBV5-6 NA TRBJ2-7
TGTGCCAGCTCCCCCCGGACAGGGGGCACTGAAGCTTTCTTT CASSPRTGGTEAFF TRBD1 TRBV27 NA TRBJ1-1
TGTGCCAGCAGTTATGACAGTCTTATTCAAGGGCAGTTCTTC CASSYDSLIQGQFF NA TRBV6-5 NA TRBJ2-1
TGTGCCAGCAGCGCCGGTAGGGAGCAGTTCTTC CASSAGREQFF NA TRBV9 NA TRBJ2-1
TGCGCCAGCAGCTTGGCGGGGCTGATCTACGAGCAGTACTTC CASSLAGLIYEQYF NA TRBV5-1 NA TRBJ2-7
TGTGCCAGCAGAGTCGACAGGGTTCAGGCCGGGGAGCTGTTTTTT CASRVDRVQAGELFF TRBD1 TRBV2 NA TRBJ2-2
TGTGCCAGCAGCACGGGACTAGCGGGCTACGAGCAGTACTTC CASSTGLAGYEQYF TRBD2 TRBV5-4 NA TRBJ2-7
TGTGCCATCAGTGAGTCGACTACGCAGTATTTT CAISESTTQYF NA TRBV10-3 NA TRBJ2-3
TGTGCCGGACCGTCCGGGAGGGCCGTTTTGGCTTACTGCAATGAGCAGTTCTTC CAGPSGRAVLAYCNEQFF NA TRBV21-1 NA TRBJ2-1
TGTGCCAGTAATACGGACAGGACTGCTAACACCGGGGAGCTGTTTTTT CASNTDRTANTGELFF TRBD1 TRBV19 NA TRBJ2-2
TGTGCCAGCAGTAGGCGGTGGCTCTACGAGCAGTACTTC CASSRRWLYEQYF NA TRBV21-1 few TRBJ2-7
TGTGCCAGCAGCTTCGGGACAGGTTACAACTCGGGGACTGAAGCTTTCTTT CASSFGTGYNSGTEAFF TRBD1 TRBV11-2 once TRBJ1-1
TGCAGCGTCGCCGGGACAGGTGGGGAAAAACTGTTTTTT CSVAGTGGEKLFF TRBD1 TRBV29-1 NA TRBJ1-4
TGCAGCGTTGAAGATTGGCGGGGTGGGTGGAATGAGCAGTTCTTC CSVEDWRGGWNEQFF NA TRBV29-1 NA TRBJ2-1
TGTGCCAGCAGCTCTTCAGTCAATTTAGGCACTGAAGCTTTCTTT CASSSSVNLGTEAFF NA TRBV11-3 once TRBJ1-1
TGTGCCAGCAGCAAGAACAGGGGTGGCACAGATACGCAGTATTTT CASSKNRGGTDTQYF TRBD1 TRBV7-2 once TRBJ2-3
TGTGCCAGCTCACCGGACCGGGACGTCCCTGAGCAGTTCTTC CASSPDRDVPEQFF NA TRBV18 NA TRBJ2-1
TGTGCCAGAAGCTTGGTCCGACTAGCGGGAGAAGTCTACGAGCAGTACTTC CARSLVRLAGEVYEQYF TRBD2 TRBV5-3 NA TRBJ2-7
TGTGCCAGCAGTTTTTTGTCGGGAACAGATACGCAGTATTTT CASSFLSGTDTQYF NA TRBV28 medium-sized TRBJ2-3
TGTGCCAGCAGCCAAGATCGCTCGGCCAAACAGTTCTTC CASSQDRSAKQFF NA TRBV14 NA TRBJ2-1
TGCGCCAGCAGCCGGACTAGCGGGAGCTACAATGAGCAGTTCTTC CASSRTSGSYNEQFF TRBD2 TRBV5-1 NA TRBJ2-1
TGTGCCAGACAGGGACGGGGGAACACTGAAGCTTTCTTT CARQGRGNTEAFF NA TRBV21-1 NA TRBJ1-1
TGTGCCAGCAGTGAATATCGGACAGGGAATGAAAAACTGTTTTTT CASSEYRTGNEKLFF TRBD1 TRBV6-1 NA TRBJ1-4
TGTGCCAGCAGTGAAGCCTCCGGCGGGATAAACGAGCAGTACTTC CASSEASGGINEQYF NA TRBV6-1 medium-sized TRBJ2-7
TGCGCCAGCAGCTCGCTGCCGACAGGGAGACAAGAGACCCAGTACTTC CASSSLPTGRQETQYF TRBD1 TRBV5-1 NA TRBJ2-5